The entry that follows covers one T cell receptor beta chain sequence. Its antigen is still unknown. The Oncomine TCR Beta short-read assay was applied to DNA of cultured CD4+ T cells. TCRdb reanalysed the PCR reads using MiXCR and keeps one entry per CDR3 protein. The sample has roughly 8,900 distinct CDR3 sequences; around 45% are singletons. This entry belongs to a study of vaccination and CD4 T cells after COVID-19. The germline gives CDR1 SSHAT, CDR2 FNYEAQ (reference sequence). Trimming stripped 5 bases from V and 1 base from J, with 13 bases between. This CDR3 comprises 15 residues. Specified treatment: roughly 11-day PBMC culture with coronavirus spike peptide pools or control peptides (ViraFEST assay). All positive PCR tests were dated between March and December 2020, predating US Alpha, Beta and Delta variants.

The chain couples TRBV7-7 to TRBJ2-3; unclear D gene. The specimen sequenced was CD4+ T cells from blood, cultured in vitro. This receptor was obtained from a human donor who had recovered from COVID-19. CDR3 loop: CASSLNSGGTDTQYF. The CDR3 region has the DNA TGTGCCAGCAGCCTAAATTCTGGGGGCACAGATACGCAGTATTTT.